The rows below give T cell receptor beta chains drawn from one sample of a study of T-cell reconstitution after alpha-beta-depleted transplantation in children. Each CDR3 protein gets one entry after TCRdb re-called the PCR reads with MiXCR. The table records a few hundred thousand distinct CDR3 sequences, about 17% of them present only once. Specimen: PBMCs, mostly from graft donor cells, collected 360 days after TCRalphabeta/CD19-depleted stem cell transplant. The receptors shown here come from a boy under two years old who had a stem cell transplant for Wiskott-Aldrich syndrome, so the T cells may come from the graft donor. CDR3s include the opening cysteine and the closing phenylalanine or tryptophan. The D gene is left open where the match is weak. Size is stated for part of the rows, as once, few or many counts, or as a class when the clone is expanded.

V gene	J gene	clone size	D gene	CDR3 protein	CDR3 DNA
TRBV24-1	TRBJ2-3	few	TRBD1	CATKGAPDTQYF	TGTGCCACCAAGGGGGCCCCAGATACGCAGTATTTT
TRBV20-1	TRBJ2-7	many	.	CSASGTVHEQYF	TGCAGTGCTAGCGGGACTGTCCACGAGCAGTACTTC
TRBV7-9	TRBJ2-7	few	.	CASSQGARSEQYF	TGTGCCAGCAGCCAAGGGGCTAGGAGCGAGCAGTACTTC
TRBV4-1	TRBJ2-3	few	.	CASSLPQDTQYF	TGCGCCAGCAGCCTTCCACAAGATACGCAGTATTTT
TRBV4-3	TRBJ2-3	few	.	CASSQVPGSSTDTQYF	TGCGCCAGCAGCCAAGTACCAGGATCTAGCACAGATACGCAGTATTTT
TRBV20-1	TRBJ2-2	few	TRBD2	CSARRLERGKTGELFF	TGCAGTGCTAGACGCCTCGAGCGGGGAAAGACCGGGGAGCTGTTTTTT
TRBV4-3	TRBJ2-1	few	.	CASSQGLTEYNEQFF	TGCGCCAGCAGCCAAGGGCTAACAGAGTACAATGAGCAGTTCTTC
TRBV2	TRBJ1-3	many	.	CASSERTAGNTIYF	TGTGCCAGCAGTGAACGAACAGCTGGAAACACCATATATTTT
TRBV28	TRBJ1-2	.	.	CASSLFGGAYGYTF	TGTGCCAGCAGTTTATTCGGCGGGGCCTATGGCTACACCTTC
TRBV3-1	TRBJ2-5	few	TRBD1	CASSHSSGGRETQYF	TGTGCCAGCAGCCATAGCTCAGGGGGCAGGGAGACCCAGTACTTC
TRBV7-2	TRBJ2-7	.	TRBD2	CASSRTSGGPRSYEQYF	TGTGCCAGCAGTCGGACTAGCGGGGGGCCTCGCTCCTACGAGCAGTACTTC
TRBV5-1	TRBJ2-1	once	TRBD1	CASSLAGTGVEQFF	TGCGCCAGCAGCTTGGCCGGGACAGGTGTCGAGCAGTTCTTC
TRBV7-2	TRBJ1-2	few	.	CASSSGQRLYGYTF	TGTGCCAGCAGCTCTGGACAGCGCTTATATGGCTACACCTTC
TRBV2	TRBJ1-5	many	TRBD1	CASSGGQMSNQPQHF	TGTGCCAGCAGTGGGGGACAGATGAGCAATCAGCCCCAGCATTTT
TRBV10-3	TRBJ2-7	.	.	CAIRDQGRSYEQYF	TGTGCCATCCGAGACCAGGGTCGGTCCTACGAGCAGTACTTC
TRBV11-2	TRBJ2-7	.	TRBD2	CASSSPFGGLAGTYEQYF	TGTGCCAGCAGCTCACCGTTCGGGGGACTAGCGGGAACGTACGAGCAGTACTTC
TRBV7-9	TRBJ2-7	.	TRBD1	CASSFSRDRGAEQYF	TGTGCCAGCAGCTTCTCCCGGGACAGGGGAGCCGAGCAGTACTTC
TRBV7-2	TRBJ2-1	.	TRBD2	CASGLIGLAGYNEQFF	TGTGCCAGCGGCTTAATCGGACTAGCGGGGTACAATGAGCAGTTCTTC
TRBV25-1	TRBJ2-4	few	TRBD1	CASRGMGQAKNIQYF	TGTGCCAGCAGGGGGATGGGACAGGCCAAAAACATTCAGTACTTC
TRBV6-5	TRBJ2-2	few	.	CASSYSEVPTGELFF	TGTGCCAGCAGTTACTCCGAGGTTCCTACCGGGGAGCTGTTTTTT
TRBV2	TRBJ2-3	few	.	CASSGGAPLYTQYF	TGTGCCAGCAGTGGAGGGGCCCCGTTATATACGCAGTATTTT
TRBV5-5	TRBJ2-4	.	.	CASELKRARAVF	TGTGCCAGCGAACTGAAGAGGGCCAGGGCAGTCTTC
TRBV4-3	TRBJ2-2	few	.	CASSHAGAWELFF	TGCGCCAGCAGCCACGCTGGGGCATGGGAGCTGTTTTTT
TRBV12-3/TRBV12-4	TRBJ2-7	.	.	CASSFSFQAQGPYEQYF	TGTGCCAGCAGCTTCTCGTTCCAGGCACAGGGTCCTTACGAGCAGTACTTC
TRBV7-9	TRBJ2-3	few	TRBD2	CASSWGLAADTQYF	TGTGCCAGCAGCTGGGGACTAGCGGCAGATACGCAGTATTTT
TRBV6-6	TRBJ2-7	.	.	CASTRGINYEQYF	TGTGCCAGCACCAGAGGGATTAACTACGAGCAGTACTTC
TRBV2	TRBJ2-3	few	.	CASSEVEVRTDTQYF	TGTGCCAGCAGTGAAGTCGAGGTCCGCACAGATACGCAGTATTTT
TRBV3-1	TRBJ1-4	few	.	CASSQDWGTANEKLFF	TGTGCCAGCAGCCAAGATTGGGGGACGGCTAATGAAAAACTGTTTTTT
TRBV3-1	TRBJ2-3	few	TRBD2	CASSQVPLAGGQGDTQYF	TGTGCCAGCAGCCAAGTTCCCCTAGCGGGAGGTCAGGGAGATACGCAGTATTTT
TRBV2	TRBJ2-1	.	TRBD1	CAGGTGGSYNEQFF	TGTGCAGGAGGGACAGGGGGCTCCTACAATGAGCAGTTCTTC
TRBV10-2	TRBJ2-2	few	.	CATHITRIGTGELFF	TGCGCCACCCACATAACGCGGATAGGCACCGGGGAGCTGTTTTTT
TRBV28	TRBJ2-7	.	.	CASSLSLSKYSSYEQYF	TGTGCCAGCAGTTTATCTTTGAGCAAATACAGTTCCTACGAGCAGTACTTC
TRBV7-2	TRBJ2-7	.	TRBD1	CASSSLGQIYEQYF	TGTGCCAGCAGCTCCTTGGGACAGATATACGAGCAGTACTTC
TRBV29-1	TRBJ2-1	.	TRBD2	CSVDPLLAPSDNEQFF	TGCAGCGTTGACCCCTTACTAGCGCCGTCTGACAATGAGCAGTTCTTC
TRBV5-5	TRBJ2-7	.	.	CASSLGAVYEQYF	TGTGCCAGCAGCTTGGGGGCAGTCTACGAGCAGTACTTC
TRBV18	TRBJ2-3	few	.	CASSPLEDTQYF	TGTGCCAGCTCACCACTAGAGGATACGCAGTATTTT
TRBV4-3	TRBJ2-1	few	.	CASSQAEPGSYNEQFF	TGCGCCAGCAGCCAAGCAGAGCCTGGCTCCTACAATGAGCAGTTCTTC